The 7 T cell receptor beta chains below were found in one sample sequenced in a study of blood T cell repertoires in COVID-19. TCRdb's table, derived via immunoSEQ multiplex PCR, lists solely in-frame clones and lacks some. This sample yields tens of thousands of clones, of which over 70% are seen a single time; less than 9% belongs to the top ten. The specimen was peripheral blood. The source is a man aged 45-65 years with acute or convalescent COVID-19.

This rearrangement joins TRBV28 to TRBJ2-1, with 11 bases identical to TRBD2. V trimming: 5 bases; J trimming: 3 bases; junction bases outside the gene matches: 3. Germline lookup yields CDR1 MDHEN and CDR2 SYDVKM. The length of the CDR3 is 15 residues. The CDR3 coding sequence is TGTGCCAGCAGTGAGGGACTAGCGGACTACAATGAGCAGTTCTTC. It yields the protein CASSEGLADYNEQFF.

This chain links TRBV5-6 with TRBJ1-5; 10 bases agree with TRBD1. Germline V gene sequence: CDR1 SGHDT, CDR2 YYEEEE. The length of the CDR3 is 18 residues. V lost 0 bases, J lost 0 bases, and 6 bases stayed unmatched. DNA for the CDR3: TGTGCCAGCAGCTTGGCGGGGACAGGGGTAGCTAGCAATCAGCCCCAGCATTTT. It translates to CASSLAGTGVASNQPQHF.

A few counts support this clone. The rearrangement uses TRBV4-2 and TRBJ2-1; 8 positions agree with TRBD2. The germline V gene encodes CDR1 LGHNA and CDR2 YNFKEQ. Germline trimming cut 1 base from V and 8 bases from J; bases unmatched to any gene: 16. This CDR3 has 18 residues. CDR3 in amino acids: CASSQGLREAGAGYEQFF. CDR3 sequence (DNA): TGTGCCAGCAGCCAAGGCCTTAGGGAAGCGGGGGCCGGATATGAGCAGTTCTTC.

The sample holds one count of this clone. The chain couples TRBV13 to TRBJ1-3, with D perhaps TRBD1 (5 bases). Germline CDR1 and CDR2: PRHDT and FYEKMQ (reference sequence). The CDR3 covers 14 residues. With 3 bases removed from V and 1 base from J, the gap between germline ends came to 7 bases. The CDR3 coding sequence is TGTGCCAGCAGCTTCGGGGGTTCTGGAAACACCATATATTTT. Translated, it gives CASSFGGSGNTIYF.

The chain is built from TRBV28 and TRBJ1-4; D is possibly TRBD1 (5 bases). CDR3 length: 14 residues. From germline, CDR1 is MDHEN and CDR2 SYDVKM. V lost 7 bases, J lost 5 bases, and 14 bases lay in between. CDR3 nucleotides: TGTGCCAGCAATCGGGGGAATCCGAATGAAAAACTGTTTTTT. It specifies CASNRGNPNEKLFF.

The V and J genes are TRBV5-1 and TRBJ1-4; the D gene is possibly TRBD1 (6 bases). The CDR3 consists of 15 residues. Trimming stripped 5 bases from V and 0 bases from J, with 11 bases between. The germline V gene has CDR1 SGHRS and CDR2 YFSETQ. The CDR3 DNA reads TGCGCCAGCAGTTGGACAGCCGCAACTAATGAAAAACTGTTTTTT. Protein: CASSWTAATNEKLFF.

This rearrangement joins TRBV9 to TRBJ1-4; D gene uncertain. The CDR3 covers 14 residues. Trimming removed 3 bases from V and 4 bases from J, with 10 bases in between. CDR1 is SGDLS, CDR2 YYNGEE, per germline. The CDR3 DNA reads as TGTGCCAGCAGCGCGGGTCCGGATAATGAAAAACTGTTTTTT. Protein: CASSAGPDNEKLFF.